This passage covers 21 T cell receptor beta chains from one sample sequenced in a study of regulatory and conventional T cells in RAG deficiency. The sorted conventional CD4+ T cells were CD25-low and CD127-high, with genomic DNA sequenced. The data were produced by immunoSEQ multiplex PCR, yet TCRdb's version contains in-frame clones alone and is incomplete. This sample has 20,000 to 25,000 clones, with almost 96% found just once. The same data also contributed to another study, on regulatory T cells. As reported in that work: The primer mix had 52 TRBV and 13 TRBJ primers.

Sequencing was carried out using CD25- CD4+ T cells sorted from blood. Receptor source: a human donor in good health.

The rearrangement links TRBV7-8 to TRBJ2-1; D is possibly TRBD1 (5 bases). The length of the CDR3 is 15 residues. The V end lost 1 base, the J end lost 4 bases, and 11 bases lay between the germline ends. Germline V gene lookup returns CDR1 SGHVS and CDR2 FQNEAQ. CDR3 DNA: TGTGCCAGCAGCTTAGATGACAGAATTTACAATGAGCAGTTCTTC. This translates into CASSLDDRIYNEQFF. The complete variable domain, with remaining parts taken from reference TRBV7-8 and TRBJ2-1, reads GAGVSQSPRYKVAKRGQDVALRCDPISGHVSLFWYQQALGQGPEFLTYFQNEAQLDKSGLPSDRFFAERPEGSVSTLKIQRTQQEDSAVYLCASSLDDRIYNEQFFGPGTRLTVL.

The chain joins TRBV5-1 to TRBJ2-5; 8 nucleotides match TRBD2. Germline-derived CDR1 and CDR2 are SGHRS and YFSETQ. The CDR3 runs to 16 residues. With V trimmed by 3 bases and J by 3 bases, 10 bases remained unmatched. CDR3 protein: CASSSILRGAEETQYF. The CDR3 DNA reads TGCGCCAGCAGCTCGATCTTGCGGGGGGCGGAAGAGACCCAGTACTTC.

J is TRBJ1-1 and V is TRBV29-1, with TRBD1 matching over 10 bases. Per the germline V gene, CDR1 is SQVTM and CDR2 is ANQGSEA. V gave up 6 bases and J gave up 0 bases; unmatched junction bases: 7. The CDR3 loop spans 15 amino acids. The CDR3 here is CSVAPGTGVNTEAFF. In nucleotides, the CDR3 is TGCAGCGTCGCTCCCGGGACAGGGGTGAACACTGAAGCTTTCTTT.

The J gene is TRBJ1-2, the V gene TRBV5-4; perhaps TRBD1 as D (5 bases). Germline V lookup: CDR1 SGHNT, CDR2 YYREEE (reference sequence). Deletions cut 3 bases from V and 2 bases from J, with 11 bases between. The CDR3 totals 14 residues. CDR3: CASSSGLENYGYTF. The DNA of the CDR3 is TGTGCCAGCAGCTCGGGACTCGAAAACTATGGCTACACCTTC.

V and J are TRBV19 and TRBJ1-1, with 9 bases matching TRBD1. The CDR3 is 13 residues long. Germline V gene data show CDR1 as LNHDA and CDR2 as SQIVND (reference sequence). Germline trimming cut 8 bases from V and 4 bases from J; bases unmatched to any gene: 5. As DNA, the CDR3 is TGTGCCAGTGGGGACAGGGAAGGCACTGAAGCTTTCTTT. It encodes CASGDREGTEAFF. Supplemented by reference TRBV19 and TRBJ1-1, the full variable domain reads DGGITQSPKYLFRKEGQNVTLSCEQNLNHDAMYWYRQDPGQGLRLIYYSQIVNDFQKGDIAEGYSVSREKKESFPLTVTSAQKNPTAFYLCASGDREGTEAFFGQGTRLTVV.

The chain recombines TRBV5-4 with TRBJ2-7; 7 positions agree with TRBD2. The CDR3 runs to 17 residues. Losses at the gene ends were 0 bases for V and 0 bases for J; bases not matched to a gene: 9. Germline-derived CDR1 and CDR2 are SGHNT and YYREEE (reference sequence). CDR3 DNA sequence: TGTGCCAGCAGCTTGGGGGGTGAACCGGGAGGCTCCTACGAGCAGTACTTC. Translating gives CASSLGGEPGGSYEQYF. Variable domain in full (rest from reference TRBV5-4 and TRBJ2-7): ETGVTQSPTHLIKTRGQQVTLRCSSQSGHNTVSWYQQALGQGPQFIFQYYREEENGRGNFPPRFSGLQFPNYSSELNVNALELDDSALYLCASSLGGEPGGSYEQYFGPGTRLTVT.

The chain joins TRBV29-1 to TRBJ2-3; 15 positions match TRBD2. CDR3 size: 14 residues. In germline, CDR1 is SQVTM, CDR2 ANQGSEA. The ends lost 8 bases at V and 4 bases at J; junction bases unmatched: 4. In DNA form, the CDR3 reads TGCAGCTCCAGGACTAGCGGGGGGGCAGATACGCAGTATTTT. Protein sequence: CSSRTSGGADTQYF.

The chain joins TRBV11-3 to TRBJ2-3, with 8 bases fitting TRBD2. Germline trimming cut 5 bases from V and 9 bases from J; bases unmatched to any gene: 4. Germline V gives CDR1 SGHNT, CDR2 YENEEA. The CDR3 extends over 12 amino acids. For the CDR3, the DNA is TGTGCCAGCAGCATTAGCGGGGACACGCAGTATTTT. This sequence encodes CASSISGDTQYF.

The rearrangement joins TRBV28 to TRBJ2-7, with D possibly TRBD1 on 5 matching bases. The CDR3 runs 12 residues. CDR1 and CDR2 from the germline V gene are MDHEN and SYDVKM. The germline V and J ends were trimmed by 6 bases and 3 bases, with 9 bases remaining between them. The DNA for the CDR3 is TGTGCCAGCAGCCAGGGTTACTACGAGCAGTACTTC. It translates to CASSQGYYEQYF. Drawing the rest from reference TRBV28 and TRBJ2-7, the complete variable domain is DVKVTQSSRYLVKRTGEKVFLECVQDMDHENMFWYRQDPGLGLRLIYFSYDVKMKEKGDIPEGYSVSREKKERFSLILESASTNQTSMYLCASSQGYYEQYFGPGTRLTVT.

The chain employs TRBV10-1 and TRBJ1-6, with D possibly TRBD1 on 5 matching bases. The CDR3 spans 14 residues. Germline V gene sequence: CDR1 WNHNN, CDR2 SYGVQD (reference sequence). The V end was cut by 2 bases, the J end by 5 bases, with 7 bases between. CDR3: CASSEPGNNSPLHF. CDR3 nucleotides: TGCGCCAGCAGTGAGCCAGGGAATAATTCACCCCTCCACTTT.

The chain carries TRBV5-5 and TRBJ2-3; D gene ambiguous. The germline V gene has CDR1 SGHKS and CDR2 YYEKEE (reference sequence). The CDR3 runs to 12 residues. V lost 1 base, J lost 6 bases, and 6 bases lay in between. The CDR3 bases are TGTGCCAGCAGCTTGTTCGGGGATACGCAGTATTTT. This encodes CASSLFGDTQYF.

The J gene is TRBJ2-2, the V gene TRBV6-6; D is unclear. The CDR3 loop spans 13 amino acids. Trimming removed 6 bases from V and 5 bases from J, with 10 bases in between. Germline CDR1 MNHNY, CDR2 SVGAGI (reference sequence). The CDR3 region is CASRRTVTGELFF. CDR3 nucleotide sequence: TGTGCCAGCAGGAGAACAGTGACCGGGGAGCTGTTTTTT.

The chain couples TRBV9 to TRBJ2-7; 10 bases are a match to TRBD2. Germline V gene data show CDR1 as SGDLS and CDR2 as YYNGEE. The junction had 8 bases not matched to a gene; V was cut back by 3 bases and J by 5 bases. The CDR3 totals 15 residues. CDR3: CASSELAGGFDEQYF. As DNA, the CDR3 is TGTGCCAGCAGCGAATTAGCGGGGGGCTTCGACGAGCAGTACTTC.

V is TRBV30 and J is TRBJ1-2; TRBD1 is a possible D gene (5 bases). The V gene's germline CDR1 is GTSNPN and CDR2 SVGIG (reference sequence). V shed 5 bases and J shed 8 bases, with 21 bases lying between them. There are 14 residues in the CDR3. The DNA for the CDR3 is TGTGCCTGGGGTATTGAAAGGGGCCAGGCGGGCTACACCTTC. Amino acids: CAWGIERGQAGYTF. Full variable domain (remainder filled in from reference TRBV30 and TRBJ1-2): SQTIHQWPATLVQPVGSPLSLECTVEGTSNPNLYWYRQAAGRGLQLLFYSVGIGQISSEVPQNLSASRPQDRQFILSSKKLLLSDSGFYLCAWGIERGQAGYTFGSGTRLTVV.

The CDR3 is CASSDSLGNYGYTF. In DNA, the CDR3 is TGTGCCAGCAGCGACAGTTTGGGGAACTATGGCTACACCTTC. This chain uses TRBV4-2 with TRBJ1-2, with a tentative D call TRBD1 (5 bases). Deletions cut 5 bases from V and 2 bases from J, with 12 bases between. The CDR3 extends over 14 amino acids. The germline V gene has CDR1 LGHNA and CDR2 YNFKEQ.

This chain links TRBV19 with TRBJ2-7; no definite D call. The CDR3 contains 12 residues. Germline loops: CDR1 LNHDA, CDR2 SQIVND (reference sequence). V lost 3 bases and J 6 bases, leaving 9 bases between the germline ends. In DNA form, the CDR3 reads TGTGCCAGTAGTATCCGAGGAGCCGAGCAGTACTTC. It translates to CASSIRGAEQYF.

This clone was seen just once. A junction end diverges from the germline sequence, so it may reflect a read error. This CDR3 is also generated by other DNA sequences in the sample. The V call is TRBV5-4, the J call TRBJ1-6; D remains unclear. The CDR3 runs 20 residues. Germline-derived CDR1 and CDR2 are SGHNT and YYREEE (reference sequence). The CDR3 here is CASSLDPGGVGSSYNSPLHF. Here the CDR3 DNA reads TGTGCCAGCAGCTTGGACCCGGGCGGGGTAGGAAGCTCCTATAATTCCCCCCTCCACTTT.

The chain recombines TRBV5-1 with TRBJ1-1; no definite D call. From germline, CDR1 is SGHRS and CDR2 YFSETQ. The CDR3 has 14 amino acids. V was shortened by 4 bases and J by 0 bases, with 10 bases between the two germline ends. The CDR3 DNA follows: TGCGCCAGCAGCCGGGAGATCGTGAACACTGAAGCTTTCTTT. It codes for CASSREIVNTEAFF.

The rearrangement uses TRBV5-1 and TRBJ1-2, with D unclear. The CDR3 is made up of 13 amino acids. Germline values: CDR1 SGHRS, CDR2 YFSETQ. V lost 0 bases and J 7 bases, leaving 10 bases between the germline ends. The CDR3 nucleotides are TGCGCCAGCAGCTTGGCAGGTGATGGTGGCTACACCTTC. It is translated as CASSLAGDGGYTF.

This chain connects TRBV10-3 to TRBJ2-7, with D uncertain. This CDR3 region has 11 residues. Trimming pared 4 bases from V and 5 bases from J, leaving 6 bases between. Germline V gene lookup returns CDR1 ENHRY and CDR2 SYGVKD. CDR3 bases: TGTGCCATCAGTGGCCGGGACGAGCAGTACTTC. As protein: CAISGRDEQYF.

This chain connects TRBV2 to TRBJ1-1; TRBD1 might be the D (5 bases). Trimming took off 2 bases at V and 1 base at J, with 11 bases between the two ends. CDR1 is SNHLY, CDR2 FYNNEI, per germline. This CDR3 is 15 amino acids long. The CDR3 protein is CASSELGGGNTEAFF. Written as DNA, the CDR3 is TGTGCCAGCAGTGAATTGGGGGGAGGGAACACTGAAGCTTTCTTT.